The subject of this entry is one T cell receptor (beta chain). Its antigen is not known. The PCR employed 60 Vbeta primers together with 13 Jbeta primers. Clones were sequenced by immunoSEQ multiplex PCR, and TCRdb holds only the in-frame ones, with some missing. Of 110,000 to 150,000 clones listed, roughly two thirds were seen once; the top ten hold over 1%. This specimen belongs to a study of cytomegalovirus exposure and HLA in healthy donors. Study context: Among around 400 genotyped donors, about 85% fell in the Caucasian-associated ancestry cluster. Points from the study as a whole: The number of N-insertions in an Asian-associated ancestry cluster was reportedly below the 666-donor mean in a later analysis.

The junction had 1 base not matched to a gene; V was cut back by 2 bases and J by 6 bases. Germline V gene sequence: CDR1 MGHDK, CDR2 SYGVNS. The CDR3 is 14 residues long. The sequence derives from a woman in her 40s in good health and CMV-seronegative. The sequenced sample consisted of PBMCs. The chain employs TRBV25-1 and TRBJ2-2, with 9 bases matching TRBD1. The CDR3 bases are TGTGCCAGCAGTGAAGACAGGGGGGCCGGGGAGCTGTTTTTT. Residues: CASSEDRGAGELFF.